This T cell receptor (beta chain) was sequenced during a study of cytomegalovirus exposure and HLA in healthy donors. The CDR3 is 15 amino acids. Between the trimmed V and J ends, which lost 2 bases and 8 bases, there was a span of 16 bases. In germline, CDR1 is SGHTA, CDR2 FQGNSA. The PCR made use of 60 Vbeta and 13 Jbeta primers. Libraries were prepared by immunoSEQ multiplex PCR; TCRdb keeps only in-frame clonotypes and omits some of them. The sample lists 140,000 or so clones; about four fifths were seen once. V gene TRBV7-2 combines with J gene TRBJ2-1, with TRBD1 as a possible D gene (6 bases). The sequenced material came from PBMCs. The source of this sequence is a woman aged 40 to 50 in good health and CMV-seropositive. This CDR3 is CASSLNQGITYEQFF. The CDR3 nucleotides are TGTGCCAGCAGCTTAAACCAGGGGATAACCTATGAGCAGTTCTTC.